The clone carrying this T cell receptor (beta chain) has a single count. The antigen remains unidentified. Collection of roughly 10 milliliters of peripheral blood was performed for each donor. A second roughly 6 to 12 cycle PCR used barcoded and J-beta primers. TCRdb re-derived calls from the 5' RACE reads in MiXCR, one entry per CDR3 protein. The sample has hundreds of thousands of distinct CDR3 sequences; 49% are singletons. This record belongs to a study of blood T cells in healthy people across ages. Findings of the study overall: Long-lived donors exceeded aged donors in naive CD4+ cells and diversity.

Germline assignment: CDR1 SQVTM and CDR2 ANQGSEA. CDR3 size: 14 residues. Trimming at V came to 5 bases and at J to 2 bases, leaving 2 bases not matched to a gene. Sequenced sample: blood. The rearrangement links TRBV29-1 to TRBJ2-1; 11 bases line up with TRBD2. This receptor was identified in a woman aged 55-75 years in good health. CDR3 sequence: CSVPTSGTYNEQFF. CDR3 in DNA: TGCAGCGTTCCGACTAGCGGGACCTACAATGAGCAGTTCTTC.